The clone carrying this T cell receptor (beta chain) was picked up many times. Its antigen is currently unknown. These data come from a study of T cells in Graves' hyperthyroidism and ophthalmopathy. Study-wide findings and caveats: In blood, most of the thyroid clonotypes expanded above 0.001 were also present.

There were TCR beta CDR3 regions amplified from RNA transcripts. The study used the HTBI primer set for a first-round RT-PCR of the TCR CDR3. MiXCR was run by TCRdb on the multiplex PCR reads, yielding one entry per CDR3 protein. The sample consists of 400,000 or so distinct CDR3 sequences, around 15% of them appearing once. The source material was blood. The clonotype was recovered from a man aged 45-65 years with Graves' ophthalmopathy.

In nucleotides, the CDR3 is TGTGCCAGCAGCCAAGAGTTCGACCCCCAGCAGTACTTC. Translation: CASSQEFDPQQYF. This chain connects TRBV3-1 to TRBJ2-7; D unresolved. V lost 0 bases to trimming and J lost 8 bases, with 11 bases between them. This CDR3 has 13 residues. Germline V gene lookup returns CDR1 LGHDT and CDR2 YNNKEL (reference sequence).